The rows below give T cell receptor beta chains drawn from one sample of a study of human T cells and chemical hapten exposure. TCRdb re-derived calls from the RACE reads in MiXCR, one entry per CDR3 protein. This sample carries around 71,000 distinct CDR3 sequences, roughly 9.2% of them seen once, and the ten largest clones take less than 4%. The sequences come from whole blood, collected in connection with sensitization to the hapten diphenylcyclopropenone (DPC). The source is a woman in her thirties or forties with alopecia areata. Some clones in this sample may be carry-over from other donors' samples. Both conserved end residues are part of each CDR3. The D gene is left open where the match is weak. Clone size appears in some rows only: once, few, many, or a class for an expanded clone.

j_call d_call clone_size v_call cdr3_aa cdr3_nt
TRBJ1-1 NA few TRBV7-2 CATHPGQMNTEAFF TGTGCCACCCACCCCGGGCAGATGAACACTGAAGCTTTCTTT
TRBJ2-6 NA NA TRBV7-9 CASSPHGQILSGANVLTF TGTGCCAGCAGCCCTCATGGACAGATACTCTCTGGGGCCAACGTCCTGACTTTC
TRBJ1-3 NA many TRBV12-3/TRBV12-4 CATGSSGNTIYF TGTGCTACCGGGAGTTCTGGAAACACCATATATTTT
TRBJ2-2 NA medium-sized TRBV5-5 CASSLPTAWAGELFF TGTGCCAGCAGCCTTCCAACAGCCTGGGCCGGGGAGCTGTTTTTT
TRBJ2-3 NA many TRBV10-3 CANAADTDTQYF TGTGCCAACGCCGCCGACACAGATACGCAGTATTTT
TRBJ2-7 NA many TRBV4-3 CASSQGSGSSYEQYF TGCGCCAGCAGCCAAGGGTCGGGGTCCTCCTACGAGCAGTACTTC
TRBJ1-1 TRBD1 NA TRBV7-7 CASSLETRDRGPEAFF TGTGCTAGCAGCTTAGAAACCCGGGACAGGGGCCCTGAAGCTTTCTTT
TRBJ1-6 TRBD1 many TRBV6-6 CASNTHGTGWNSPLHF TGTGCCAGCAACACCCACGGGACAGGGTGGAATTCACCCCTCCACTTT
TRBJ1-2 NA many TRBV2 CASSGGTDREYGYTF TGTGCCAGCAGTGGGGGTACCGATCGGGAGTATGGCTACACCTTC
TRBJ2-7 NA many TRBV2 CASRSRYEQYF TGTGCCAGCCGATCTAGGTACGAGCAGTACTTC
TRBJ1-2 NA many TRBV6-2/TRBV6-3 CASRVTGTYNYGYTF TGTGCCAGCAGGGTCACGGGGACTTATAACTATGGCTACACCTTC
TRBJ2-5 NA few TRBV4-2 CASSDHSGTQETQYF TGTGCCAGCAGCGATCATTCCGGGACCCAAGAGACCCAGTACTTC
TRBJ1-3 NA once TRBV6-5 CASSYGQGMNSGNTIYF TGTGCCAGCAGTTACGGGCAGGGGATGAATTCTGGAAACACCATATATTTT
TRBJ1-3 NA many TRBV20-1 CSAKDAGPGNTIYF TGCAGTGCGAAGGACGCCGGCCCTGGAAACACCATATATTTT
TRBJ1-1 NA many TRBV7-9 CASNTRGRTEAFF TGTGCCAGCAACACAAGAGGGAGGACTGAAGCTTTCTTT
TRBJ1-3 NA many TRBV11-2 CASSLWGTKGGNTIYF TGTGCCAGCAGCTTATGGGGCACGAAGGGTGGAAACACCATATATTTT
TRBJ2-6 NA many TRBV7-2 CASSFYRTGANVLTF TGTGCCAGCAGCTTTTACCGGACTGGGGCCAACGTCCTGACTTTC
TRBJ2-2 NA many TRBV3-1 CASSQSNTGELFF TGTGCCAGCAGCCAAAGTAACACCGGGGAGCTGTTTTTT